The entry below describes one T cell receptor beta chain. Trimming cost V 0 bases and J 10 bases, with 18 bases left between them. Germline CDR1 is LGHDT and CDR2 is YNNKEL (reference sequence). This CDR3 has 15 residues. This sample is drawn from a study of blood T cell repertoires in COVID-19. Assay: immunoSEQ multiplex PCR; the TCRdb copy retains only in-frame clones and omits some. The data contain about 220,000 clones, around 83% of them singletons. The sequence came from a woman aged 40 to 55 with acute COVID-19. J is TRBJ1-2 and V is TRBV3-1 (or the pseudogene TRBV3-2); D not resolved. Input material: PBMCs or T cells enriched from blood (not recorded which). The CDR3 nucleotides are TGTGCCAGCAGCCAAGATGTGTCCGGACTCGACCCCTACACCTTC. Translating it yields CASSQDVSGLDPYTF.